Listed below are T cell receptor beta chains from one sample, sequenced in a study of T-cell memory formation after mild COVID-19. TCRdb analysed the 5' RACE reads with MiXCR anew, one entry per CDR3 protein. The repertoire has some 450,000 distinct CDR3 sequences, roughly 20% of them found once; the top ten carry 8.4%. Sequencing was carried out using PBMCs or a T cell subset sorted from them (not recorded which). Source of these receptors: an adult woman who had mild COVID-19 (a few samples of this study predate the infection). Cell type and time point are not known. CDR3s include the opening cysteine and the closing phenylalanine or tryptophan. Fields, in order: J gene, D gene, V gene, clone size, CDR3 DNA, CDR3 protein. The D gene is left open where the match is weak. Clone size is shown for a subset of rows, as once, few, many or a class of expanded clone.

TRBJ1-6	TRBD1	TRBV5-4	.	TGTGCCAGCAGCCGAAACCGACAGGGAGTGGGATCACCCCTCCACTTT	CASSRNRQGVGSPLHF
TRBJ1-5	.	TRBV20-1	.	TGCAGTGCTAGCGTCGGTGCTAAAGACGGACAGCCCCAGCATTTT	CSASVGAKDGQPQHF
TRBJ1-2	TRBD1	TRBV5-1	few	TGCGCCAGCAGCGGGGACAGATATGGCTACACCTTC	CASSGDRYGYTF
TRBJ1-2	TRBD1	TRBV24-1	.	TGTGCCACCAGTGACACCGGGACAGGGGGTTCGTATGGCTACACCTTC	CATSDTGTGGSYGYTF
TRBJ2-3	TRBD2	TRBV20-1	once	TGCAGTGCTAGAGAGACTAGCGTTAGCACAGATACGCAGTATTTT	CSARETSVSTDTQYF
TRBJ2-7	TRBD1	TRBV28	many	TGTGCCAGCAGGACAGGGGGCTCCTACGAGCAGTACTTC	CASRTGGSYEQYF
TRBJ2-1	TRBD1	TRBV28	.	TGTGCCAGCAGTCCCCGATGGACAGGGGGGGGTCAGCAGTTCTTC	CASSPRWTGGGQQFF
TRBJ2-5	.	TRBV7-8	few	TGTGCCAGCAGCAACAGGGTGCTTAAAGAGACCCAGTACTTC	CASSNRVLKETQYF
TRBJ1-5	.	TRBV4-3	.	TGCGCCAGCAGCCGAGGACAGAGCCAGCCCCAGCATTTT	CASSRGQSQPQHF
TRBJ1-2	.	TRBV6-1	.	TGTGCCAGCAGTGAAGCGGTTGGGACTGGCTACACCTTC	CASSEAVGTGYTF
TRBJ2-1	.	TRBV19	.	TGTGCCAGTAAGGACTCGAGCTCCTACAATGAGCAGTTCTTC	CASKDSSSYNEQFF
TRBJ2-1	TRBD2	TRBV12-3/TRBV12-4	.	TGTGCCAGCAGTAAAGACGTCGGGAGGGCCTACAATGAGCAGTTCTTC	CASSKDVGRAYNEQFF
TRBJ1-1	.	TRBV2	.	TGTGCCAGCAGTGGGCAGAACATTATGGCTTTCTTT	CASSGQNIMAFF
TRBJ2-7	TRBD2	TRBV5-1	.	TGCGCCAGCAGCTTGGTAGCGGGGGTGAACTACGAGCAGTACTTC	CASSLVAGVNYEQYF
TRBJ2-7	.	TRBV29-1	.	TGCAGCGTTGAAGCCTTCTACGAGCAGTACTTC	CSVEAFYEQYF
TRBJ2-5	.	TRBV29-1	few	TGCAGCGCCAGAGGATGGGAGACCCAGTACTTC	CSARGWETQYF
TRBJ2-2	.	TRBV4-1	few	TGCGCCAGCAGCCAAGATCCGGGTCTTACGAACACCGGGGAGCTGTTTTTT	CASSQDPGLTNTGELFF
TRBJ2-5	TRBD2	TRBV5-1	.	TGCGCCAGCAGCTCCCGGACTAGCGGGCCGTACCAAGAGACCCAGTACTTC	CASSSRTSGPYQETQYF